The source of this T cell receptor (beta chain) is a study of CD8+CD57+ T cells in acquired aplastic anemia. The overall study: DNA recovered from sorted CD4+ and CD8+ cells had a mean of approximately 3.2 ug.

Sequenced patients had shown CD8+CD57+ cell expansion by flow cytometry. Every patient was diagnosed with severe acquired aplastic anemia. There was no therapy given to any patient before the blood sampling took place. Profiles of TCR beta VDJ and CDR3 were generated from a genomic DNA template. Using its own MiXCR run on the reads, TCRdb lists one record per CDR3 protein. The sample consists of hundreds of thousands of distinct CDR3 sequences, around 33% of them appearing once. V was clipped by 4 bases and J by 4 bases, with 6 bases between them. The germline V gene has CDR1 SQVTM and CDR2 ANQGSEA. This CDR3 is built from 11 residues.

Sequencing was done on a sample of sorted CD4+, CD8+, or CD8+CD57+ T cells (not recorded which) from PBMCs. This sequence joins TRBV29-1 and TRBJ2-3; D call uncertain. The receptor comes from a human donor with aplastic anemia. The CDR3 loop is CSVVGPDTQYF. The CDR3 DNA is TGCAGCGTTGTAGGGCCAGATACGCAGTATTTT.